This TCR beta chain was sequenced during a study of cytotoxic CD8 clonotypes in ibrutinib-treated CLL. Overall study: Response samples were drawn at a median of roughly 13 months of treatment, range 6 to 36.

The CDR3 sequence is 13 residues long. Trimming stripped 1 base from V and 6 bases from J, with 10 bases between. The germline V gene has CDR1 SGHAT and CDR2 FQNNGV. Roughly 2 micrograms of genomic DNA came from cryopreserved PBMCs for TCR beta libraries. Broader study findings: Before falling back toward baseline at progression, clonality had risen at the time of ibrutinib response. Treatment saw public clonotypes, which were uncommon, either contract or stay stable.

Here immunoSEQ multiplex PCR was the method, and the copy in TCRdb shows in-frame clones only, minus some. The sample yields approximately 340,000 clones, roughly 70% seen once. This clone appeared once. The antigen remains undetermined. The rearrangement uses TRBV11-2 and TRBJ2-7; D is unclear. The sequenced sample was PBMCs, obtained after 36 months of ibrutinib treatment. The receptor was derived from a human donor with chronic lymphocytic leukemia. CDR3 nucleotide sequence: TGTGCCAGCAGCTTAGTCCCTAACCGCGAGCAGTACTTC. Protein sequence: CASSLVPNREQYF. Variable domain in full (rest from reference TRBV11-2 and TRBJ2-7): EAGVAQSPRYKIIEKRQSVAFWCNPISGHATLYWYQQILGQGPKLLIQFQNNGVVDDSQLPKDRFSAERLKGVDSTLKIQPAKLEDSAVYLCASSLVPNREQYFGPGTRLTVT.